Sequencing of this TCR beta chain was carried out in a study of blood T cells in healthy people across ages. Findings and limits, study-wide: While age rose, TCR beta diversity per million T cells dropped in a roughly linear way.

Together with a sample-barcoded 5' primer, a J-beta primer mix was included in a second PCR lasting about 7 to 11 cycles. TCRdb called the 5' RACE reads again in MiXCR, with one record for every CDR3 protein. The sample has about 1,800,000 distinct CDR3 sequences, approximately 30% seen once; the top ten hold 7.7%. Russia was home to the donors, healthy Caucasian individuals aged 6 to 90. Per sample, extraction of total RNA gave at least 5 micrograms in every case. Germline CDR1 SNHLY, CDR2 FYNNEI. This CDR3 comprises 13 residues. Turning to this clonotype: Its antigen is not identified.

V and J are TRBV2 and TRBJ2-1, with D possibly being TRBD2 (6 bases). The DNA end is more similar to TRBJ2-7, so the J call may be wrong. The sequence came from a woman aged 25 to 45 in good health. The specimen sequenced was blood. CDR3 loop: CASGGIPYNEQYF. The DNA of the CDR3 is TGTGCCAGTGGGGGGATCCCCTACAATGAGCAGTACTTC.